This T cell receptor beta chain was captured in a study of blood T cell repertoires in COVID-19. Study as a whole: Acute and convalescent COVID-19 samples came from the United States, Italy and Spain. PBMCs, B-cell-depleted T cells, or T cells were the source of the cDNA or gDNA that made up the material.

Original processing notes: From reference gene primer amplification, estimates of nucleated cell counts were derived. Assay: immunoSEQ multiplex PCR; the TCRdb copy retains only in-frame clones and omits some. D and trimming were read from the DNA, whereas the V and J calls and clone size are those reported in that table. The profile covers 150,000 to 200,000 clones, with about 93% appearing a single time and nearly 0.55% taken by the ten largest. The CDR3 is 14 residues long. Germline-derived CDR1 and CDR2 are SGHKS and YYEKEE (reference sequence). Between the trimmed V and J ends, which lost 2 bases and 4 bases, there was a span of 12 bases.

The sample comprised peripheral blood. This chain joins TRBV5-5 and TRBJ1-1; no clear D gene. This receptor was obtained from a man aged 45-60 years with acute or convalescent COVID-19. The CDR3 coding sequence is TGTGCCAGCAGCTTTGGCGGGTACGGCACTGAAGCTTTCTTT. This codes for CASSFGGYGTEAFF.